The 17 T cell receptor beta chains below come from one sample, sequenced in a study of CD8+ T cells in alopecia areata. It was cDNA, reverse transcribed from extracted RNA, that served as the sequencing template. The protocol was immunoSEQ multiplex PCR, while the TCRdb copy is restricted to in-frame clones and leaves out a portion. The profile shows about 94,000 clones, over 70% of them singletons. The treatment: oral pan-JAK inhibitor, 5-10 mg twice daily. The sequences come from CD8+ T cells sorted from blood, collected at roughly week 45, from a patient treated with tofacitinib. The receptor set was obtained from a human donor with alopecia areata.

This clone occurred a few times. The V gene is TRBV2, the J gene TRBJ2-1; 11 nucleotides align to TRBD2. Germline CDR1 SNHLY, CDR2 FYNNEI. Trimming took 3 bases from V and 0 from J; bases not matched to a gene: 10. The length of the CDR3 is 19 residues. In DNA form, the CDR3 reads TGTGCCAGCAGTGATGGTCTAGCGGGGGGAATACGCTCCTACAATGAGCAGTTCTTC. Its translation is CASSDGLAGGIRSYNEQFF.

The gene calls are TRBV9 and TRBJ2-1; TRBD2 matches at 8 bases. J gave up 3 bases and V 3 bases, and 5 bases lay outside the gene matches. CDR3 length: 15 residues. Germline V CDR1 and CDR2: SGDLS, YYNGEE. The CDR3 coding sequence is TGTGCCAGCAGCGCGTTAGCGGGGAGCTACAATGAGCAGTTCTTC. Translated, it gives CASSALAGSYNEQFF.

This clone turned up a few times. This chain uses TRBV27 with TRBJ1-1, with 7 bases identical to TRBD1. The CDR3 covers 14 residues. CDR1 and CDR2 from the germline V gene are MNHEY and SMNVEV (reference sequence). After removal of 6 bases from V and 5 bases from J, the junction contained 9 bases not matched to a gene. The CDR3 loop is CASRGTTGLTEAFF. The CDR3 coding sequence is TGTGCCAGCAGAGGTACGACAGGGTTAACTGAAGCTTTCTTT.

The chain has TRBV2 and TRBJ1-2; TRBD1 is a possible D gene (6 bases). Germline V CDR1 and CDR2: SNHLY, FYNNEI. V was trimmed by 10 bases and J by 5 bases, leaving 17 bases between them. CDR3 size: 13 residues. CDR3 in amino acids: CATAGALVYGYTF. CDR3 in DNA: TGTGCCACTGCGGGGGCTCTGGTATATGGCTACACCTTC.

The gene calls are TRBV7-7 and TRBJ1-1; no clear D gene. V lost 5 bases and J 5 bases, leaving 12 bases between the germline ends. In germline, CDR1 is SSHAT, CDR2 FNYEAQ (reference sequence). The CDR3 is made up of 13 amino acids. This chain's CDR3 is CASSPSPGTEAFF. The CDR3 bases are TGTGCCAGCAGCCCCAGTCCGGGGACTGAAGCTTTCTTT.

The chain is built from TRBV4-3 and TRBJ2-2; D possibly matches TRBD1 or TRBD2 (5 bases each). V lost 2 bases to trimming and J lost 7 bases, with 17 bases between them. The CDR3 length is 16 residues. Germline loops: CDR1 LGHNA, CDR2 YSLEER. The CDR3 region has the DNA TGCGCCAGCAGCCAATCTTATAGCCGGGACCGCGGGGAGCTGTTTTTT. It is translated as CASSQSYSRDRGELFF.

J is TRBJ1-1 and V is TRBV4-3; maybe TRBD1 (5 bases). The CDR3 has 12 amino acids. Germline CDR1 LGHNA, CDR2 YSLEER. V lost 2 bases to trimming and J lost 8 bases, with 9 bases between them. As DNA, the CDR3 is TGCGCCAGCAGCCAACCAGGGAGGGAAGCTTTCTTT. Its protein is CASSQPGREAFF.

This chain links TRBV6-5 with TRBJ2-1; D is undetermined. Germline CDR1 is MNHEY and CDR2 is SVGAGI. The CDR3 has 13 residues. V was shortened by 6 bases and J by 0 bases, with 6 bases between the two germline ends. Here the CDR3 reads CASSFSSYNEQFF. In nucleotides, the CDR3 is TGTGCCAGCAGCTTTAGCTCCTACAATGAGCAGTTCTTC.

The chain joins TRBV15 to TRBJ1-1; no firm D call. CDR1 is LNHNV, CDR2 YYDKDF, per germline (reference sequence). The V end was cut by 8 bases, the J end by 5 bases, with 15 bases between. The CDR3 sequence is 13 residues long. CDR3 bases: TGTGCCACCGGCACAGCCGCGAGAACTGAAGCTTTCTTT. Translation: CATGTAARTEAFF.

In this sample, this clone turned up a few times. V usage is TRBV7-8 and J usage is TRBJ2-4; D gene ambiguous. From germline, CDR1 is SGHVS and CDR2 FQNEAQ. The length of the CDR3 is 15 residues. Trimming took 1 base from V and 9 from J, leaving 16 bases between them. The CDR3 DNA reads as TGTGCCAGCAGCTTAGGGGGTTCAGCCGATCCCATTCAGTACTTC. It yields the protein CASSLGGSADPIQYF.

The chain carries TRBV7-8 and TRBJ1-1; D is unclear. Germline V gives CDR1 SGHVS, CDR2 FQNEAQ. Trimming took off 5 bases at V and 5 bases at J, with 12 bases between the two ends. CDR3 length equals 13 residues. The CDR3 DNA follows: TGTGCCAGCAGCCCCCTGGAAAGAACTGAAGCTTTCTTT. Its protein is CASSPLERTEAFF.

This rearrangement joins TRBV6-1 to TRBJ2-4; TRBD1 matches 7 bases. The V segment lost 0 bases and the J segment 8 bases; nucleotides outside the gene matches: 7. This CDR3 spans 15 amino acids. Germline CDR1 and CDR2: MNHNS and SASEGT. As DNA, the CDR3 is TGTGCCAGCAGTGAAGCGGGACAGACTTGGGACATTCAGTACTTC. Translated, it gives CASSEAGQTWDIQYF.

Remarks on this clone: Within the sample, other DNA sequences also encode this same CDR3. The rearrangement links TRBV4-3 to TRBJ2-3, with D possibly TRBD2 on 7 matching bases. Germline CDR1 and CDR2: LGHNA and YSLEER. V was trimmed by 0 bases and J by 3 bases, leaving 13 bases between them. This CDR3 spans 16 amino acids. The CDR3 DNA reads TGCGCCAGCAGCCAAGATGGGAAGGGGGGGACAGATACGCAGTATTTT. Its protein product is CASSQDGKGGTDTQYF.

V gene TRBV29-1 combines with J gene TRBJ1-1, with TRBD1 identical over 8 bases. Germline V lookup: CDR1 SQVTM, CDR2 ANQGSEA. The CDR3 has 12 amino acids. The ends lost 4 bases at V and 6 bases at J; junction bases unmatched: 4. In DNA, the CDR3 is TGCAGCGTTGGGCAGGGGGCCCCTGAAGCTTTCTTT. It translates to CSVGQGAPEAFF.

J is TRBJ2-3 and V is TRBV4-1; D is unclear. The V gene lost 0 bases and the J gene lost 3 bases, with 4 bases spanning the gap. The CDR3 spans 13 residues. Germline V gives CDR1 MGHRA, CDR2 YSYEKL. In DNA, the CDR3 is TGCGCCAGCAGCCAAGAATCGACAGATACGCAGTATTTT. This translates into CASSQESTDTQYF.

This clone showed up just a few times. J is TRBJ1-2 and V is TRBV13; D is unresolved. The CDR3 contains 15 residues. From germline, CDR1 is PRHDT and CDR2 FYEKMQ (reference sequence). V was trimmed by 1 base and J by 2 bases, leaving 11 bases between them. CDR3 sequence reads: CASSLVDAGNYGYTF. The CDR3 DNA is TGTGCCAGCAGCTTAGTTGATGCGGGAAACTATGGCTACACCTTC.

The chain joins TRBV29-1 to TRBJ1-1; maybe TRBD1 (5 bases). The V end lost 6 bases, the J end lost 8 bases, and 10 bases lay between the germline ends. The CDR3 length is 10 residues. The V gene's germline CDR1 is SQVTM and CDR2 ANQGSEA. CDR3 bases: TGCAGCGTCATGACAGAAGAAGCTTTCTTT. Amino acids: CSVMTEEAFF.